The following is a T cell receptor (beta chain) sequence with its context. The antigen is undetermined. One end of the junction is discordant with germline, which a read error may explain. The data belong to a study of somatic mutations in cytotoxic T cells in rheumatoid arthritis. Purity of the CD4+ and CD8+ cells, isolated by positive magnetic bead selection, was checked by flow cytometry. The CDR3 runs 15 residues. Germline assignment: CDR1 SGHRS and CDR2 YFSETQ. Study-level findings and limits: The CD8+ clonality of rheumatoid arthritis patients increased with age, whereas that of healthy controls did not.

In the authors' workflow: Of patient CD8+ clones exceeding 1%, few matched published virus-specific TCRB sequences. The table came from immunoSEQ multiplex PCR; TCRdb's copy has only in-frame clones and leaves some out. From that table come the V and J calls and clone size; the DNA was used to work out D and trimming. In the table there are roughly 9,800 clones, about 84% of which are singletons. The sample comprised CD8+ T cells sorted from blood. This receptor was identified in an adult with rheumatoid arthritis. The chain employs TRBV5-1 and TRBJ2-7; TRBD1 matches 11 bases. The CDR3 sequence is CAGSFADRGPYEQYF. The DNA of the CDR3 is TGCGCCGGCAGCTTCGCGGACAGGGGGCCCTACGAGCAGTACTTC. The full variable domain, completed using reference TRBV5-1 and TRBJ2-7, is KAGVTQTPRYLIKTRGQQVTLSCSPISGHRSVSWYQQTPGQGLQFLFEYFSETQRNKGNFPGRFSGRQFSNSRSEMNVSTLELGDSALYLCAGSFADRGPYEQYFGPGTRLTVT.